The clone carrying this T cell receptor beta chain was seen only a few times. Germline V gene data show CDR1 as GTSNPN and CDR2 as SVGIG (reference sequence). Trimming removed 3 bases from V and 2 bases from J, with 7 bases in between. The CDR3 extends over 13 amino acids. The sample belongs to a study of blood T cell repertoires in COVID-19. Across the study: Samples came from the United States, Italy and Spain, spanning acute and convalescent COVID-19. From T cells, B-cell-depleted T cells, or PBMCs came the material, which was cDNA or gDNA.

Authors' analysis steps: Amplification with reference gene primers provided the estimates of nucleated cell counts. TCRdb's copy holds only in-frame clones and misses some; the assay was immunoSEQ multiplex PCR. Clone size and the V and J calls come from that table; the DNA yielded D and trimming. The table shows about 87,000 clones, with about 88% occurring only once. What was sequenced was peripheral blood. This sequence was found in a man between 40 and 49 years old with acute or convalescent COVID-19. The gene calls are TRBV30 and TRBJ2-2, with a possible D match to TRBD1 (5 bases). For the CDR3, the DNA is TGTGCCTGGAGACAGGCCAACACCGGGGAGCTGTTTTTT. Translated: CAWRQANTGELFF. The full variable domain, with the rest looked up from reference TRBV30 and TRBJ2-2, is SQTIHQWPATLVQPVGSPLSLECTVEGTSNPNLYWYRQAAGRGLQLLFYSVGIGQISSEVPQNLSASRPQDRQFILSSKKLLLSDSGFYLCAWRQANTGELFFGEGSRLTVL.